This is a list of T cell receptor beta chains from one sample in a study of T cells in Graves' hyperthyroidism and ophthalmopathy. One entry per CDR3 protein results from TCRdb running MiXCR on the multiplex PCR reads. The repertoire holds 490,000 or so distinct CDR3 sequences, with about 16% as singletons. The sequenced material came from blood. Receptor source: a woman aged 25-40 years with Graves' ophthalmopathy. Both conserved end residues are part of each CDR3. D genes are given only for firm matches. Clone size, where shown, is once, few, many, or a class for clones that have expanded.

j_gene | v_gene | abundance | d_gene | CDR3nt | CDR3aa
TRBJ1-1 | TRBV20-1 | many | - | TGCAGTGCTAGCGGCAGGCGTTTCACTGAAGCTTTCTTT | CSASGRRFTEAFF
TRBJ1-5 | TRBV27 | few | - | TGTGCCAGCAGTTTAAAGAGGGCTCGCAATCAGCCCCAGCATTTT | CASSLKRARNQPQHF
TRBJ2-7 | TRBV19 | - | - | TGTGCCAGTAGTATAGATCTCCTAGCGCCCTACGAGCAGTACTTC | CASSIDLLAPYEQYF
TRBJ2-2 | TRBV5-1 | few | - | TGCGCCAGCAGCTTCGGCGACAGGCCGGTCACCGGGGAGCTGTTTTTT | CASSFGDRPVTGELFF
TRBJ2-7 | TRBV4-2 | - | TRBD2 | TGTGCCAGCAGTCGAATTATAAGCGGGAGGGACGAGCAGTACTTC | CASSRIISGRDEQYF
TRBJ2-7 | TRBV7-3 | few | - | TGTGCCAGCTCCCCGGCCCCTAGTTCCGAGCAGTACTTC | CASSPAPSSEQYF
TRBJ1-6 | TRBV7-9 | many | - | TGTGCCAGCAGCACCACAGGGAGGGTTCATTCACCCCTCCACTTT | CASSTTGRVHSPLHF
TRBJ1-1 | TRBV7-2 | few | - | TGTGCCAGCAGCCCCCGACAGCTCGGGAACACTGAAGCTTTCTTT | CASSPRQLGNTEAFF
TRBJ2-1 | TRBV12-3/TRBV12-4 | many | TRBD1 | TGTGCCAGCTGGAGGACAGGGGGTAACTATGAGCAGTTCTTC | CASWRTGGNYEQFF
TRBJ1-1 | TRBV19 | many | - | TGTGCCAGTAAAGCCCCACAGGTGAACACTGAAGCTTTCTTT | CASKAPQVNTEAFF
TRBJ2-1 | TRBV6-1 | many | - | TGTGCCAGCAGTGAAGCGGGAGCTTACGATGAGCAGTTCTTC | CASSEAGAYDEQFF
TRBJ2-1 | TRBV9 | - | TRBD2 | TGTGCCAGCAGCTTAGAACTAAGGAGGACTAGCAGGGAGGGCTATGAGCAGTTCTTC | CASSLELRRTSREGYEQFF
TRBJ2-1 | TRBV4-3 | - | - | TGCGCCAGCAGCCATGCCATCCTCGAATCTTCCAATGAGCAGTTCTTC | CASSHAILESSNEQFF
TRBJ1-2 | TRBV4-1 | - | - | TGCGCCAGCAGCCCGAGAGGGGGTAACTATGGCTACACCTTC | CASSPRGGNYGYTF
TRBJ2-5 | TRBV10-3 | - | - | TGTGCCATCAGTCAGGGGTTGGGGGAGACCCAGTACTTC | CAISQGLGETQYF
TRBJ1-5 | TRBV6-2/TRBV6-3 | many | - | TGTGCCAGCAGCTCCCCGCCCGTTCAGCCCCAGCATTTT | CASSSPPVQPQHF
TRBJ2-7 | TRBV7-2 | medium-sized | - | TGTGCCAGCAGCACCCCGGCGCACAACGACTCTGAGCAGTACTTC | CASSTPAHNDSEQYF
TRBJ2-1 | TRBV9 | - | TRBD2 | TGTGCCAGCAGCGTAGCAGCGGGAGCTAGGTACAATGAGCAGTTCTTC | CASSVAAGARYNEQFF
TRBJ1-1 | TRBV5-8 | few | - | TGTGCCAGCAGCAAGCAGCGAGTAAACACTGAAGCTTTCTTT | CASSKQRVNTEAFF
TRBJ2-7 | TRBV15 | - | TRBD2 | TGTGCCACCCGAGCGGGAGCACTGAGCGAGCAGTACTTC | CATRAGALSEQYF
TRBJ1-1 | TRBV28 | many | TRBD1 | TGTGCCAGCAGTTTAGGGACAGGGAGGAACACTGAAGCTTTCTTT | CASSLGTGRNTEAFF
TRBJ2-1 | TRBV9 | few | TRBD2 | TGTGCCAGCAGCGCCCCTCTATTAGCGGGAGAATCCTACAATGAGCAGTTCTTC | CASSAPLLAGESYNEQFF
TRBJ2-3 | TRBV11-2 | many | - | TGTGCCAGCAGCTTAGTTAACAGCGAGCGCCCGCAGTATTTT | CASSLVNSERPQYF
TRBJ2-7 | TRBV12-3/TRBV12-4 | - | - | TGTGCCAGCAGTTACCCCCTCCGCTCCTACGAGCAGTACTTC | CASSYPLRSYEQYF
TRBJ2-3 | TRBV15 | many | TRBD1 | TGTGCCACCAGCGGACAGACAGGGGGACACACAGATACGCAGTATTTT | CATSGQTGGHTDTQYF
TRBJ2-7 | TRBV15 | few | - | TGTGCCACCAGCAGAGACTTGGCTAGTTCTGGGTACGAGCAGTACTTC | CATSRDLASSGYEQYF
TRBJ2-1 | TRBV6-2/TRBV6-3 | many | - | TGTGCCAGCAGTTACTCGTTGATCCCCTTCCCCGACAATGAGCAGTTCTTC | CASSYSLIPFPDNEQFF
TRBJ2-1 | TRBV29-1 | few | TRBD2 | TGCAGCGGGGGGACTAGCGGATACAATGAGCAGTTCTTC | CSGGTSGYNEQFF
TRBJ2-2 | TRBV2 | - | - | TGTGCCAGCAGTGAGAGGGTGAACACCGGGGAGCTGTTTTTT | CASSERVNTGELFF
TRBJ2-7 | TRBV7-9 | many | TRBD1 | TGTGCCAGCAGCCCTGGACAGGGCTATTCCTACGAGCAGTACTTC | CASSPGQGYSYEQYF
TRBJ2-5 | TRBV6-2/TRBV6-3 | many | TRBD1 | TGTGCCAGCAGTTACGCGGGACAGGGTCCAGAGACCCAGTACTTC | CASSYAGQGPETQYF
TRBJ1-2 | TRBV30 | many | - | TGTGCCTGGATTATACTGTTTCCAGGAGGAAGTGGCTACACCTTC | CAWIILFPGGSGYTF
TRBJ1-6 | TRBV20-1 | - | TRBD1 | TGCAGTGCTAGAGATTTTGGGACAGGAGTCCTCAAGACACCCCTCCACTTT | CSARDFGTGVLKTPLHF
TRBJ1-2 | TRBV20-1 | few | TRBD1 | TGCAGTGTACCGATCAGGAACAGGGGTGGTTATGGCTACACCTTC | CSVPIRNRGGYGYTF
TRBJ2-2 | TRBV7-3 | few | - | TGTGCCAGCAGCTTTTATTCCGGGGAGCTGTTTTTT | CASSFYSGELFF
TRBJ2-3 | TRBV7-8 | - | TRBD2 | TGTGCCAGCAGCCCGCTTTGGTTAGCGGGAGTTGAAGATACGCAGTATTTT | CASSPLWLAGVEDTQYF
TRBJ2-7 | TRBV5-1 | - | - | TGCGCCAGCAGCTTGGGAGGGGGGAAGAAGGTCTACGAGCAGTACTTC | CASSLGGGKKVYEQYF
TRBJ1-2 | TRBV4-2 | - | - | TGTGCCAGCAGCCAAGAGGGTGGGAGCCTGAACCTCTATGGCTACACCTTC | CASSQEGGSLNLYGYTF
TRBJ1-6 | TRBV25-1 | few | - | TGTGCCAGCAAAGGTGCAGGGGTAAATTCACCCCTCCACTTT | CASKGAGVNSPLHF
TRBJ2-6 | TRBV2 | many | - | TGTGCCAGCAGTGAACCCGGGTTAGCTGGGGCCAACGTCCTGACTTTC | CASSEPGLAGANVLTF
TRBJ2-7 | TRBV6-2/TRBV6-3 | many | - | TGTGCCAGCAGTTACTCGCCTGCGGCCCACTACGAGCAGTACTTC | CASSYSPAAHYEQYF
TRBJ2-7 | TRBV19 | - | - | TGTGCCAGTAGTATCAATCCAGGCGGTCCTCACGAGCAGTACTTC | CASSINPGGPHEQYF
TRBJ1-5 | TRBV28 | few | - | TGTGCCAGCAGTTTAAGTTTGGCGAGGGAAAGGGGTCAGCCCCAGCATTTT | CASSLSLARERGQPQHF
TRBJ2-2 | TRBV30 | - | - | TGTGCCTGGAGTGTACTCGTACACGGGGAGCTGTTTTTT | CAWSVLVHGELFF
TRBJ1-4 | TRBV7-2 | few | TRBD1 | TGTGCCAGCAGCTGGGGGGACAGAGGGGAAAAACTGTTTTTT | CASSWGDRGEKLFF
TRBJ2-7 | TRBV11-3 | - | - | TGTGCCAGCAGCCAAGATTCGCCCGGGGCAGGAGCCGGCCACGAGCAGTACTTC | CASSQDSPGAGAGHEQYF
TRBJ2-1 | TRBV2 | many | - | TGTGCCAGCAGTGATGACCTGGGTTACAATGAGCAGTTCTTC | CASSDDLGYNEQFF
TRBJ1-5 | TRBV5-5 | - | - | TGTGCCAGCAGCCCCTGGGAGAAGGTTAGCAATCAGCCCCAGCATTTT | CASSPWEKVSNQPQHF
TRBJ2-3 | TRBV2 | many | - | TGTGCCAGCAGTGCCCAGCCCCGAGATACGCAGTATTTT | CASSAQPRDTQYF
TRBJ2-4 | TRBV7-2 | many | - | TGTGCCAGCAGCTTAGGATCGGGTGGGGTCGGGATTCAGTACTTC | CASSLGSGGVGIQYF
TRBJ2-3 | TRBV25-1 | - | - | TGTGCCAGCAGTAGGCACGACACAGATACGCAGTATTTT | CASSRHDTDTQYF
TRBJ2-1 | TRBV6-5 | few | TRBD2 | TGTGCCAGCAGTTACTCTAGCGGGACTGGATACAATGAGCAGTTCTTC | CASSYSSGTGYNEQFF
TRBJ2-7 | TRBV4-2 | - | TRBD2 | TGTGCCAGCAGCCCAACCCCCGGGACTAGCGATGACGAGCAGTACTTC | CASSPTPGTSDDEQYF